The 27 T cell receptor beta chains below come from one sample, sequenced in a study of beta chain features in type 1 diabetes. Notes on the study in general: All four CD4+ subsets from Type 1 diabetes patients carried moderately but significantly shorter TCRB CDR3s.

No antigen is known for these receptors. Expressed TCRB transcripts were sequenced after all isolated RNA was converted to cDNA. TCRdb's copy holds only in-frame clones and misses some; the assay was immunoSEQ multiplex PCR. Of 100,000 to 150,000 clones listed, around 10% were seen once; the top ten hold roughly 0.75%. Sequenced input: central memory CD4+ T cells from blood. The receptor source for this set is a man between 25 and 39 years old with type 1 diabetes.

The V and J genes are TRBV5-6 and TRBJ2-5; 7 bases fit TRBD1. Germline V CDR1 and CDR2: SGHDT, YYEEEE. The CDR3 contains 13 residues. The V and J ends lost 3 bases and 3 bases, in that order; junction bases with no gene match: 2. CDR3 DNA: TGTGCCAGCAGCTGGGGACAGAAAGAGACCCAGTACTTC. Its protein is CASSWGQKETQYF.

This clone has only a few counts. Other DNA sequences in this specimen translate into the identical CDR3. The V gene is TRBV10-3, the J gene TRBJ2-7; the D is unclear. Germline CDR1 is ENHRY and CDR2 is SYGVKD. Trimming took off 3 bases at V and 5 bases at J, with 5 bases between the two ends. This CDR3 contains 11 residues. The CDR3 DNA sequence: TGTGCCATCAGTGATCGGGACGAGCAGTACTTC. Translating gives CAISDRDEQYF.

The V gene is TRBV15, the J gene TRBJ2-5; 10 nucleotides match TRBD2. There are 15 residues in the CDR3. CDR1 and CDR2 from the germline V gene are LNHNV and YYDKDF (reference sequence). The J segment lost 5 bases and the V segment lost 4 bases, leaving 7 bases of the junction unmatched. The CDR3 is CATSTFSGGLETQYF. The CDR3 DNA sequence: TGTGCCACCAGCACCTTTAGCGGGGGGCTTGAGACCCAGTACTTC.

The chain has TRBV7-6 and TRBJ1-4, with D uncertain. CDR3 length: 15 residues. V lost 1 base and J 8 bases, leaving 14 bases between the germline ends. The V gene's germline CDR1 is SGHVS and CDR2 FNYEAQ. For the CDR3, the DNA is TGTGCCAGCAGCTTAGTGGCGACTAGAGGCGAAAAACTGTTTTTT. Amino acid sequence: CASSLVATRGEKLFF.

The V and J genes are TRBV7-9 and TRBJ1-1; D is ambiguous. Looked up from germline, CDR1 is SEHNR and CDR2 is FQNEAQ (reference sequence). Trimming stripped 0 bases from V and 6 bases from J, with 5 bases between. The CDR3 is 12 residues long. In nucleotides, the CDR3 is TGTGCCAGCAGCTTAGCGGTAGCTGAAGCTTTCTTT. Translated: CASSLAVAEAFF.

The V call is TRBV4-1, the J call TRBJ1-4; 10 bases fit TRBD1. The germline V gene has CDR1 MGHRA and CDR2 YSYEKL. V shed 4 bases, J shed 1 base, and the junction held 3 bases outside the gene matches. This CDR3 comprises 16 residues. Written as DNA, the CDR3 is TGCGCCAGCAGCCCCCGGGACAGGGGAACTAATGAAAAACTGTTTTTT. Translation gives CASSPRDRGTNEKLFF.

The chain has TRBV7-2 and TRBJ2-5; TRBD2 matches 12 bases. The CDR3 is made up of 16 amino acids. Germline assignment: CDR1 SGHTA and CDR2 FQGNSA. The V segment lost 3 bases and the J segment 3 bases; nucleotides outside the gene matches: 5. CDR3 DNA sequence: TGTGCCAGCAGCTTCCAGGCTAGCGGGGGGGAAGAGACCCAGTACTTC. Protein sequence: CASSFQASGGEETQYF.

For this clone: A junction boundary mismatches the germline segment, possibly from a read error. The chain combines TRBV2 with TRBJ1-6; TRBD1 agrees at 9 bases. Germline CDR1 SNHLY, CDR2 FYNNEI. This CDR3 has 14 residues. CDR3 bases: TGTGCCAGCAGCGAAGGGACAGGGAATTCACCCCTCCACTTT. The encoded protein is CASSEGTGNSPLHF. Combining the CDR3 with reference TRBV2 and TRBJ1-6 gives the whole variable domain EPEVTQTPSHQVTQMGQEVILRCVPISNHLYFYWYRQILGQKVEFLVSFYNNEISEKSEIFDDQFSVERPDGSNFTLKIRSTKLEDSAMYFCASSEGTGNSPLHFGNGTRLTVT.

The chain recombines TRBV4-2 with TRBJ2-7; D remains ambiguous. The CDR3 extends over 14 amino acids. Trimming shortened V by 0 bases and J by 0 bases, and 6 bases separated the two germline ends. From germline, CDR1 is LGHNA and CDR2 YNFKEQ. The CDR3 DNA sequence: TGTGCCAGCAGCCAAGACAGAAACTCCTACGAGCAGTACTTC. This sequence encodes CASSQDRNSYEQYF.

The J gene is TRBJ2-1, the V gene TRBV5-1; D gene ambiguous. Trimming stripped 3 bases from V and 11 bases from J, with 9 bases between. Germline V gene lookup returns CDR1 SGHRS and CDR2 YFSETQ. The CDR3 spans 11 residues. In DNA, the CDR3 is TGCGCCAGCAGCTCCCCCGGTAAGCAGTTCTTC. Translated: CASSSPGKQFF.

The CDR3 nucleotides are TGTGCCAGCAGCGTAGGGACTAGCGGGGGGGCCGATGAGCAGTTCTTC. As protein: CASSVGTSGGADEQFF. The V and J genes are TRBV9 and TRBJ2-1; 15 bases align to TRBD2. The CDR3 totals 16 residues. V lost 0 bases and J lost 8; bases outside the gene matches: 3. The V gene's germline CDR1 is SGDLS and CDR2 YYNGEE.

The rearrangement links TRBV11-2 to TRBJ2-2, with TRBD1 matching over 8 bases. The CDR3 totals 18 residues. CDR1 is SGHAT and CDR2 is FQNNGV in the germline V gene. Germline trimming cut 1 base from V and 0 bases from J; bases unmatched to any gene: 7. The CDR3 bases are TGTGCCAGCAGCTTAGTTCCTCTGACAGGGGCGAACACCGGGGAGCTGTTTTTT. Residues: CASSLVPLTGANTGELFF. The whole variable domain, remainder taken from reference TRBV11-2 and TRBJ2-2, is EAGVAQSPRYKIIEKRQSVAFWCNPISGHATLYWYQQILGQGPKLLIQFQNNGVVDDSQLPKDRFSAERLKGVDSTLKIQPAKLEDSAVYLCASSLVPLTGANTGELFFGEGSRLTVL.

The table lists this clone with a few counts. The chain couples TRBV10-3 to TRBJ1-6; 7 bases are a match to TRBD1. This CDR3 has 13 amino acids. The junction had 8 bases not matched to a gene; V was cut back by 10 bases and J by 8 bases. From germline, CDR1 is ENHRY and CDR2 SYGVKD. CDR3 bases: TGTGCCAGCAGCGAGGGGGCAGATTCACCCCTCCACTTT. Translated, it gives CASSEGADSPLHF.

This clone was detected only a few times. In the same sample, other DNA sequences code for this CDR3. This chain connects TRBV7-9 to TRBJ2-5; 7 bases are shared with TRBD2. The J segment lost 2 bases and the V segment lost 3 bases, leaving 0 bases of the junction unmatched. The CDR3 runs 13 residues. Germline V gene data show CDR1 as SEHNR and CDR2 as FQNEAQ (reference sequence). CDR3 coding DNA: TGTGCCAGCAGCTTCGGGGGGCAAGAGACCCAGTACTTC. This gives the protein CASSFGGQETQYF. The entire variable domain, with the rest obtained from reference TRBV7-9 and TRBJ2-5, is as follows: DTGVSQNPRHKITKRGQNVTFRCDPISEHNRLYWYRQTLGQGPEFLTYFQNEAQLEKSRLLSDRFSAERPKGSFSTLEIQRTEQGDSAMYLCASSFGGQETQYFGPGTRLLVL.

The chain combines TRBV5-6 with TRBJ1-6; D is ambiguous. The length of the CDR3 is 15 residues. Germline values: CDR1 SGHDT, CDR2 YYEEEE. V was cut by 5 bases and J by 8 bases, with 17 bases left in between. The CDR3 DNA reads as TGTGCCAGCAGTCGAATACAGCTTTCGGATTCACCCCTCCACTTT. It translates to CASSRIQLSDSPLHF. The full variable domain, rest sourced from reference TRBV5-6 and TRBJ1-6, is DAGVTQSPTHLIKTRGQQVTLRCSPKSGHDTVSWYQQALGQGPQFIFQYYEEEERQRGNFPDRFSGHQFPNYSSELNVNALLLGDSALYLCASSRIQLSDSPLHFGNGTRLTVT.

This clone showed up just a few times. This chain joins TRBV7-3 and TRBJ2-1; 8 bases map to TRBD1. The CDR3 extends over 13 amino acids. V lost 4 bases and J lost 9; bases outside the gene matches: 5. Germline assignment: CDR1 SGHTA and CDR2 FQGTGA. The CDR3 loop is CASSSADRVEQFF. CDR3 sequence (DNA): TGTGCCAGCAGCTCGGCGGACAGGGTTGAGCAGTTCTTC.

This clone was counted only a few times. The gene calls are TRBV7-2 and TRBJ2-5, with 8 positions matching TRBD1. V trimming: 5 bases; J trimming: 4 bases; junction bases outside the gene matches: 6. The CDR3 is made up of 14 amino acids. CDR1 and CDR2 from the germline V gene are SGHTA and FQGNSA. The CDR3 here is CASSEQGGGETQYF. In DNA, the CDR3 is TGTGCCAGCAGCGAACAGGGGGGAGGAGAGACCCAGTACTTC. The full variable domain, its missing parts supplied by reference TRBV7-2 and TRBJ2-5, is GAGVSQSPSNKVTEKGKDVELRCDPISGHTALYWYRQSLGQGLEFLIYFQGNSAPDKSGLPSDRFSAERTGGSVSTLTIQRTQQEDSAVYLCASSEQGGGETQYFGPGTRLLVL.

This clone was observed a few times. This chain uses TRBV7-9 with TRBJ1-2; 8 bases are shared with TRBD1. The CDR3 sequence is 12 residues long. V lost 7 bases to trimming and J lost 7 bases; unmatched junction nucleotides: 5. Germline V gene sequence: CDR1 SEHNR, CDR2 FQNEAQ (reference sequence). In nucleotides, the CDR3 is TGTGCCAGCACCCCGGGACAGGTTGGCTACACCTTC. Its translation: CASTPGQVGYTF.

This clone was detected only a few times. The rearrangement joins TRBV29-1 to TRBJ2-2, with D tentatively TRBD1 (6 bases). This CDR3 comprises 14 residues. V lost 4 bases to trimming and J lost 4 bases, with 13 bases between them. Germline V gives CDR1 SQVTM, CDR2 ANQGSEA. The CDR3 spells CSVGDTATTGELFF. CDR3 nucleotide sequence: TGCAGCGTTGGGGACACCGCGACCACCGGGGAGCTGTTTTTT.

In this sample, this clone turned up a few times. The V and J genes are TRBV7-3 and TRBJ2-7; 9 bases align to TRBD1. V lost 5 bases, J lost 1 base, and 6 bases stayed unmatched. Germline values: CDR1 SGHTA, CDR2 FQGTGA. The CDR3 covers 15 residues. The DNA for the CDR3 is TGTGCCAGCAGCCTAGACAGGGGGGATTCCTACGAGCAGTACTTC. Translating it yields CASSLDRGDSYEQYF.

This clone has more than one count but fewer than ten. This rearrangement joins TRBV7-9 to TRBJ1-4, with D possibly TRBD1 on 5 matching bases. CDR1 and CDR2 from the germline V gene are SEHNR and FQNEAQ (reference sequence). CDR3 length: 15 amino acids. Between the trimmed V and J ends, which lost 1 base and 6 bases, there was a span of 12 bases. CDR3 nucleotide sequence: TGTGCCAGCAGCTTAGAGGGGTACAAGGATGAAAAACTGTTTTTT. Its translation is CASSLEGYKDEKLFF.

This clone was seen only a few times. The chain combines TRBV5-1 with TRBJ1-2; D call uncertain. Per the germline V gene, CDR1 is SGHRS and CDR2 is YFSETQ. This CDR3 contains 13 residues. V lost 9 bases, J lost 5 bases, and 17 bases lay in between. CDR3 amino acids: CATSEGERYGYTF. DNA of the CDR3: TGCGCCACCTCCGAGGGCGAACGTTATGGCTACACCTTC.

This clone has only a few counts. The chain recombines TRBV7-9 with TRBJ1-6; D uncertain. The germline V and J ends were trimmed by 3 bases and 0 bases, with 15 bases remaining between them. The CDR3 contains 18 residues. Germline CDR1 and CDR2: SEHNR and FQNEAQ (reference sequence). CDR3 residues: CASSLDLRRSSYNSPLHF. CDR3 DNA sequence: TGTGCCAGCAGCTTGGATCTCCGGAGGAGCTCCTATAATTCACCCCTCCACTTT.

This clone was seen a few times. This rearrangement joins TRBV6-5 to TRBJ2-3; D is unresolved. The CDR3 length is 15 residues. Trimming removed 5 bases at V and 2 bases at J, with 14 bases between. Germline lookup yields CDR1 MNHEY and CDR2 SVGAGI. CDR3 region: CASSRPGDNTDTQYF. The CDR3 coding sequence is TGTGCCAGCAGTCGCCCTGGCGACAACACAGATACGCAGTATTTT.

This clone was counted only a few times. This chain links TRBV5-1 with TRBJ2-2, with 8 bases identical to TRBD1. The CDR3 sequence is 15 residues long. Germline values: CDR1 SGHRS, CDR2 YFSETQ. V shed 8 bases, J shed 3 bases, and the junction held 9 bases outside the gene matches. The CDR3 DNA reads TGCGCCAGTATTCCAGGGGGCGCGGACACCGGGGAGCTGTTTTTT. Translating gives CASIPGGADTGELFF.

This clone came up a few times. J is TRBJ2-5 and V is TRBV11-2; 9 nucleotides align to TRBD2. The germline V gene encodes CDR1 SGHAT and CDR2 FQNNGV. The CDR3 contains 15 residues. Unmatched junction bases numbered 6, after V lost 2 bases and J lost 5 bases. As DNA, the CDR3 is TGTGCCAGCAGCTTAAGACTAGCGGTTGGGGAGACCCAGTACTTC. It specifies CASSLRLAVGETQYF.

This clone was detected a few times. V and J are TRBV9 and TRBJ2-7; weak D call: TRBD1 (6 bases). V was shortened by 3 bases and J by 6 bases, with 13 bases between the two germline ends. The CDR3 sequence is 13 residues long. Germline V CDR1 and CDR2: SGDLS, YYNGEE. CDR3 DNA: TGTGCCAGCAGCGCCTTCCAGGGGTGCGAGCAGTACTTC. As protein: CASSAFQGCEQYF.